This T cell receptor beta chain was captured in a study of blood T cell repertoires in COVID-19. Sequenced by immunoSEQ multiplex PCR; TCRdb stores in-frame clones only, minus some. This sample has about 290,000 clones, with around four fifths found just once. This CDR3 has 13 amino acids. The V and J ends lost 5 bases and 0 bases respectively, with 6 bases between them. Germline CDR1 is KGHDR and CDR2 is SFDVKD. The rearrangement joins TRBV24-1 to TRBJ2-5; the D is unclear. Sequencing used peripheral blood. The TCR sequence derives from a woman aged 45-65 years with active or convalescent COVID-19. CDR3 sequence reads: CATSGRHQETQYF. DNA for the CDR3: TGTGCCACCAGTGGGCGGCACCAAGAGACCCAGTACTTC.